Here is one T cell receptor (beta chain) with its context. Sequencing targeted expressed TCRB transcripts, as all isolated RNA had been reverse transcribed. Generated by immunoSEQ multiplex PCR, the TCRdb table keeps only in-frame clones and is missing some. The data hold almost 350,000 clones, with around 8% observed a single time. The record originates from a study of beta chain features in type 1 diabetes. The germline gives CDR1 MGHDK, CDR2 SYGVNS. V was trimmed by 4 bases and J by 2 bases, leaving 11 bases between them. This CDR3 is 14 amino acids long. Sequenced input: central memory CD4+ T cells from blood. The J gene is TRBJ1-2, the V gene TRBV25-1; D possibly corresponds to TRBD1 (5 bases). The receptor was isolated from a woman under 30 in good health. The CDR3 protein is CASSGPGRNYGYTF. For the CDR3, the DNA is TGTGCCAGCAGTGGTCCGGGACGGAACTATGGCTACACCTTC.